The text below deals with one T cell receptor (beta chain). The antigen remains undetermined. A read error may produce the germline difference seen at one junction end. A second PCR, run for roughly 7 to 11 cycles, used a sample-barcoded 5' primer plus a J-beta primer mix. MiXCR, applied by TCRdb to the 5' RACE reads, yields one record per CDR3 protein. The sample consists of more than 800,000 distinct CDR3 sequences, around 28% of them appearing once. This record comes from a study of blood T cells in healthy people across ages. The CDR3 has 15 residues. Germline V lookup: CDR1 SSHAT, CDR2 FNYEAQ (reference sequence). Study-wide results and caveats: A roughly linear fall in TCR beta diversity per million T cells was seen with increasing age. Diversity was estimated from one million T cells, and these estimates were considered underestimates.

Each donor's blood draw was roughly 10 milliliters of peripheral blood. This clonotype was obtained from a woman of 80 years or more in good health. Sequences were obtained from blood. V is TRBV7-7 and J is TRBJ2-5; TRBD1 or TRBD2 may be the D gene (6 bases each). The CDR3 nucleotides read TGTGCCAGCGGCTTAGGGGGGCAGGGTGGCGATGAGCAGTACTTC. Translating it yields CASGLGGQGGDEQYF. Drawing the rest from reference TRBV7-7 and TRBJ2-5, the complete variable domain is GAGVSQSPRYKVTKRGQDVTLRCDPISSHATLYWYQQALGQGPEFLTYFNYEAQPDKSGLPSDRFSAERPEGSISTLTIQRTEQRDSAMYRCASGLGGQGGDEQYFGPGTRLLVL.